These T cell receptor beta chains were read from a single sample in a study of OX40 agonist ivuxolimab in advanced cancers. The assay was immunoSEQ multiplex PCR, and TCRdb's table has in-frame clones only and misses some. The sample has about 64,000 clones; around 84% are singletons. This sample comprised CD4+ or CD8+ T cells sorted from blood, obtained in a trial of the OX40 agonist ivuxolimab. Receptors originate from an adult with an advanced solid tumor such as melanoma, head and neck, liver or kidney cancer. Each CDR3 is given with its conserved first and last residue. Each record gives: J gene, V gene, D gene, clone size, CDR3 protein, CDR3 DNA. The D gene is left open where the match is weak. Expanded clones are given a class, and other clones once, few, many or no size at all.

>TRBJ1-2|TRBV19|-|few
CASSISRQTGGYTF
TGTGCCAGTAGTATCTCCCGCCAGACAGGAGGCTACACCTTC
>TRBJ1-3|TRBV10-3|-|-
CAISERDSGNTIYF
TGTGCCATCAGTGAGCGGGACTCTGGAAACACCATATATTTT
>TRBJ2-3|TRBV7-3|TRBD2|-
CASSLTSGGAGFFTDTQYF
TGTGCCAGCAGCTTAACGTCCGGGGGGGCCGGATTTTTCACAGATACGCAGTATTTT
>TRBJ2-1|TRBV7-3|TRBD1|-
CASSPQGAAEQFF
TGTGCCAGCAGCCCACAGGGGGCGGCTGAGCAGTTCTTC
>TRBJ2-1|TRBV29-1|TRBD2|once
CSVEGGVDNEQFF
TGCAGCGTTGAGGGAGGGGTTGATAATGAGCAGTTCTTC
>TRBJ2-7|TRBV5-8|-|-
CATSGPSTADRRGQYF
TGTGCCACCTCTGGTCCGTCTACGGCGGACAGAAGGGGCCAGTACTTC
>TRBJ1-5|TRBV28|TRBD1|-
CASSYHLGQGGQPQHF
TGTGCCAGCAGTTACCACCTCGGACAGGGTGGCCAGCCCCAGCATTTT
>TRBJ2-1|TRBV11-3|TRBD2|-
CASSLGVWRGGSSYNEQFF
TGTGCCAGCAGCTTAGGAGTTTGGCGGGGGGGGAGCTCCTACAATGAGCAGTTCTTC
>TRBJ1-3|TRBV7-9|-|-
CASSLPAPRNTIYF
TGTGCCAGCAGCTTGCCGGCCCCTCGGAACACCATATATTTT
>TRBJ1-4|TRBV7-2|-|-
CASRDTTNEKLFF
TGTGCCAGCAGGGACACAACTAATGAAAAACTGTTTTTT
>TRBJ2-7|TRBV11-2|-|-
CASSLEVPGPLAYEQCF
TGTGCCAGCAGCTTAGAAGTGCCAGGCCCACTCGCCTACGAGCAGTGCTTC
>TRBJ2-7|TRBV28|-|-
CASRGQADEQYF
TGTGCCAGCCGGGGACAAGCCGACGAGCAGTACTTC
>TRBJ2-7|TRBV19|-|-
CASNRGGSYEQYF
TGTGCCAGTAATAGGGGCGGCTCCTACGAGCAGTACTTC
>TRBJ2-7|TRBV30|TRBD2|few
CAWTIAGSDYEQYF
TGTGCCTGGACTATAGCGGGATCTGACTACGAGCAGTACTTC
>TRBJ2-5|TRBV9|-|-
CASSVGTSGVEETQYF
TGTGCCAGCAGCGTAGGGACGTCGGGAGTTGAAGAGACCCAGTACTTC
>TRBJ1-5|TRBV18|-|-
CASSPTTGNSNQPQHF
TGTGCCAGCTCACCAACAACAGGAAATAGCAATCAGCCCCAGCATTTT
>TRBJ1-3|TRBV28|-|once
CASRWGTPLSGNTIYF
TGTGCCAGCAGATGGGGGACACCACTCTCTGGAAACACCATATATTTT
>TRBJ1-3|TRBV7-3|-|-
CASSSVPRGTIYF
TGTGCCAGCAGCTCCGTTCCTCGGGGCACCATATATTTT
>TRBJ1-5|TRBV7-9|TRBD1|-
CASSSGTGRNSNQPQHF
TGTGCCAGCAGCTCCGGGACAGGGAGAAATAGCAATCAGCCCCAGCATTTT
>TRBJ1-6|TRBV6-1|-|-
CASSFNRGYNSPLHF
TGTGCCAGCAGCTTTAACCGGGGCTATAATTCACCCCTCCACTTT
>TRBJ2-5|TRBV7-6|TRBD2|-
CASSPRGLAGGLLGETQYF
TGTGCCAGCAGCCCCAGGGGACTAGCGGGGGGGCTTCTCGGTGAGACCCAGTACTTC
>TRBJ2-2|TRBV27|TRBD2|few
CASSAGLGTGELFF
TGTGCCAGCAGTGCGGGACTAGGGACCGGGGAGCTGTTTTTT
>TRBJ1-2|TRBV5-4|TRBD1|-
CASSTGDREWDGYTF
TGTGCCAGCAGCACTGGGGACAGGGAGTGGGATGGCTACACCTTC
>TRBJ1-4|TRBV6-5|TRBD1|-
CATGTGGRNEKLFF
TGTGCCACCGGGACAGGGGGGCGTAATGAAAAACTGTTTTTT
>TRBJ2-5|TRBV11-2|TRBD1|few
CASSPDREETQYF
TGTGCCAGCAGCCCAGACAGGGAGGAGACCCAGTACTTC
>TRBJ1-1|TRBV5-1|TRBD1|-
CASGTGATEAFF
TGCGCCAGCGGGACAGGGGCTACTGAAGCTTTCTTT
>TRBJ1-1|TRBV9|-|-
CASSGKVGRGFTEAFF
TGTGCCAGCAGCGGTAAAGTGGGCAGGGGATTCACTGAAGCTTTCTTT
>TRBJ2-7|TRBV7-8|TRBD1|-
CASSKGQTYEQYF
TGTGCCAGCAGCAAGGGACAGACCTACGAGCAGTACTTC
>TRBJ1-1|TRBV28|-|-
CASRGVGHNTEAFF
TGTGCCAGCAGGGGGGTGGGACACAACACTGAAGCTTTCTTT
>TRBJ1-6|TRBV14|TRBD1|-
CASSQGQGLGNSPLHF
TGTGCCAGCAGCCAAGGACAGGGGTTGGGAAATTCACCCCTCCACTTT
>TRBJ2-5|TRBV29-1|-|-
CSTGRLGETQYF
TGCAGTACCGGGAGACTGGGGGAGACCCAGTACTTC
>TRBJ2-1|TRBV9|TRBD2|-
CASSVRGSSYNEQFF
TGTGCCAGCAGCGTGCGGGGGTCCTCCTACAATGAGCAGTTCTTC